Presented here are 17 T cell receptor beta chains from one specimen sequenced in a study of beta chain features in type 1 diabetes. Sequencing targeted expressed TCRB transcripts, as all isolated RNA had been reverse transcribed. The assay was immunoSEQ multiplex PCR, and TCRdb's table has in-frame clones only and misses some. This table holds around 500,000 clones, over 10% found once. The sequenced sample consisted of naive CD4+ T cells from blood. The receptors here all came from a young woman in good health.

The chain uses TRBV18 and TRBJ1-1, with a tentative D call TRBD1 (5 bases). The germline gives CDR1 KGHSH, CDR2 LQKENI. This CDR3 region has 14 residues. The V end lost 2 bases, the J end lost 8 bases, and 15 bases lay between the germline ends. For the CDR3, the DNA is TGTGCCAGCTCACCAATACGACAGAATGAAGAAGCTTTCTTT. Amino acid sequence: CASSPIRQNEEAFF. Based on the CDR3 plus reference TRBV18 and TRBJ1-1, the full variable domain is NAGVMQNPRHLVRRRGQEARLRCSPMKGHSHVYWYRQLPEEGLKFMVYLQKENIIDESGMPKERFSAEFPKEGPSILRIQQVVRGDSAAYFCASSPIRQNEEAFFGQGTRLTVV.

The J gene is TRBJ2-6, the V gene TRBV28; D gene unclear. Germline V lookup: CDR1 MDHEN, CDR2 SYDVKM. Trimming pared 10 bases from V and 2 bases from J, leaving 9 bases between. The CDR3 runs 13 residues. The CDR3 region is CATWVPGANVLTF. As DNA, the CDR3 is TGTGCCACCTGGGTGCCTGGGGCCAACGTCCTGACTTTC.

This clone turned up a few times. The chain is built from TRBV4-1 and TRBJ1-5; D gene unclear. The germline V and J ends were trimmed by 1 base and 4 bases, with 11 bases remaining between them. Germline lookup yields CDR1 MGHRA and CDR2 YSYEKL. This CDR3 spans 15 amino acids. CDR3 sequence reads: CASSQVGQKNQPQHF. The CDR3 DNA reads TGCGCCAGCAGCCAAGTAGGGCAGAAAAATCAGCCCCAGCATTTT.

The V gene is TRBV29-1, the J gene TRBJ2-7; D might be TRBD1 (6 bases). Germline CDR1 reads SQVTM; CDR2 reads ANQGSEA. CDR3 length: 20 amino acids. Trimming left V 1 base short and J 0 bases short, with 28 bases between. CDR3 amino acids: CSVEVFLAGEHKINSYEQYF. CDR3 DNA sequence: TGCAGCGTTGAAGTCTTTCTGGCAGGGGAACATAAAATAAACTCCTACGAGCAGTACTTC.

V gene TRBV28 combines with J gene TRBJ2-1; D is perhaps TRBD1 (5 bases). Germline assignment: CDR1 MDHEN and CDR2 SYDVKM. The V end was cut by 5 bases, the J end by 7 bases, with 18 bases between. The CDR3 is made up of 15 amino acids. CDR3 nucleotide sequence: TGTGCCAGCAGTAGGACACACTCCCTTTTAAATGAGCAGTTCTTC. It encodes CASSRTHSLLNEQFF.

The chain is built from TRBV30 and TRBJ2-7; D is unresolved. This CDR3 has 15 amino acids. CDR1 is GTSNPN and CDR2 is SVGIG in the germline V gene (reference sequence). Trimming stripped 0 bases from V and 0 bases from J, with 12 bases between. The CDR3: CAWSVGVANSYEQYF. CDR3 nucleotides: TGTGCCTGGAGTGTAGGAGTCGCAAACTCCTACGAGCAGTACTTC.

This clone was seen a few times. This CDR3 is also generated by other DNA sequences in the sample. This chain connects TRBV7-9 to TRBJ2-5, with D possibly matching TRBD2 (6 bases). Germline loops: CDR1 SEHNR, CDR2 FQNEAQ (reference sequence). V dropped 5 bases and J dropped 3 bases, with 7 bases sitting between them. This CDR3 region has 12 residues. CDR3 sequence (DNA): TGTGCCAGCAGCCGCGGGGAAGAGACCCAGTACTTC. Amino acid sequence: CASSRGEETQYF.

This clone has a handful of counts. This chain links TRBV7-6 with TRBJ2-3; D ambiguous. This CDR3 has 16 residues. V shed 0 bases and J shed 4 bases, with 14 bases lying between them. CDR1 is SGHVS and CDR2 is FNYEAQ in the germline V gene. CDR3 loop: CASSLAHGRVSDTQYF. CDR3 DNA sequence: TGTGCCAGCAGCTTAGCGCATGGACGAGTTTCAGATACGCAGTATTTT.

This chain joins TRBV7-2 and TRBJ2-7, with TRBD2 identical over 7 bases. Germline trimming cut 0 bases from V and 5 bases from J; bases unmatched to any gene: 7. Germline V gives CDR1 SGHTA, CDR2 FQGNSA. This CDR3 has 15 amino acids. The CDR3 DNA is TGTGCCAGCAGCTTAGCGGGAGGGCCTCAGAACGAGCAGTACTTC. It codes for CASSLAGGPQNEQYF.

This clone was counted only a few times. The V and J genes are TRBV28 and TRBJ2-3; 10 nucleotides match TRBD1. Germline V gene sequence: CDR1 MDHEN, CDR2 SYDVKM. The CDR3 has 17 residues. V gave up 6 bases and J gave up 8 bases; unmatched junction bases: 17. The CDR3 protein is CASRKATGGTGSSTQYF. In nucleotides, the CDR3 is TGTGCCAGCAGAAAAGCGACAGGGGGCACCGGGTCCAGTACGCAGTATTTT.

The rearrangement links TRBV7-2 to TRBJ2-2; D unresolved. This CDR3 region has 15 residues. The germline CDR1 and CDR2 sequences are SGHTA and FQGNSA. V gave up 2 bases and J gave up 3 bases, with 10 bases separating them. CDR3 DNA: TGTGCCAGCAGCTTATTAGGGTCGGACACCGGGGAGCTGTTTTTT. Its protein is CASSLLGSDTGELFF.

The chain combines TRBV19 with TRBJ1-2; TRBD1 aligns across 7 bases. Germline lookup yields CDR1 LNHDA and CDR2 SQIVND (reference sequence). V shed 9 bases, J shed 6 bases, and the junction held 10 bases outside the gene matches. The CDR3 has 13 amino acids. CDR3 in amino acids: CASVDRVLDGYTF. For the CDR3, the DNA is TGTGCCAGCGTCGACAGGGTACTTGATGGCTACACCTTC.

V gene TRBV28 combines with J gene TRBJ1-6, with a possible D match to TRBD1 (6 bases). This CDR3 spans 14 amino acids. V dropped 7 bases and J dropped 5 bases, with 12 bases sitting between them. The germline V gene has CDR1 MDHEN and CDR2 SYDVKM. Written as DNA, the CDR3 is TGTGCCAGCACTACAGGGTCGCATAATTCACCCCTCCACTTT. As protein: CASTTGSHNSPLHF.

This clone was counted only a few times. The rearrangement links TRBV7-2 to TRBJ2-3, with 13 bases lining up with TRBD2. The CDR3 runs to 14 residues. The germline CDR1 and CDR2 sequences are SGHTA and FQGNSA. V shed 5 bases and J 9 bases; nucleotides not matched to a gene: 5. The CDR3 nucleotides are TGTGCCAGCAGCCCCGGACTAGCGGGGGCCACGCAGTATTTT. This encodes CASSPGLAGATQYF.

V and J are TRBV27 and TRBJ2-5; TRBD1 matches 7 bases. The germline gives CDR1 MNHEY, CDR2 SMNVEV (reference sequence). CDR3 length: 16 residues. V was clipped by 6 bases and J by 0 bases; unmatched bases: 10. The CDR3 sequence: CASSRNRGRYQETQYF. The CDR3 DNA is TGTGCCAGCAGCCGCAACAGGGGACGGTACCAAGAGACCCAGTACTTC.

On this clone: The identical CDR3 is also encoded by other nucleotide sequences in the sample. The J gene is TRBJ2-2, the V gene TRBV11-2; D unresolved. Between the trimmed V and J ends, which lost 1 base and 6 bases, there was a span of 3 bases. The germline gives CDR1 SGHAT, CDR2 FQNNGV. This CDR3 has 12 residues. CDR3 sequence: CASSLAAGELFF. CDR3 sequence (DNA): TGTGCCAGCAGCTTAGCGGCCGGGGAGCTGTTTTTT.

The chain combines TRBV7-3 with TRBJ1-1; tentatively, D is TRBD1 (5 bases). This CDR3 region has 13 residues. V shed 2 bases and J shed 6 bases, with 10 bases lying between them. Germline V gene lookup returns CDR1 SGHTA and CDR2 FQGTGA. The CDR3 nucleotides are TGTGCCAGCAGCTTAGGGGGGTCCGCTGAAGCTTTCTTT. Translated: CASSLGGSAEAFF.